This is a list of T cell receptor beta chains from one sample in a study of memory CD4+ T cells and cytomegalovirus serostatus. Libraries were prepared by immunoSEQ multiplex PCR; TCRdb keeps only in-frame clonotypes and omits some of them. The table lists 50,000 to 65,000 clones, around 88% of them singletons. Sequencing was performed on memory CD4+ T cells from blood. The receptors here all came from an adult in good health and CMV-seropositive. The CDR3 runs from the conserved cysteine through the conserved F or W. D genes are given only for firm matches. Expanded clones are given a class, and other clones once, few, many or no size at all.

J gene: TRBJ2-3; V gene: TRBV7-2; clone size: .; D gene: TRBD2; CDR3 DNA: TGTGCCAGCAGCTCACACACCGCGGGGGCAGATACGCAGTATTTT; CDR3 protein: CASSSHTAGADTQYF
J gene: TRBJ1-5; V gene: TRBV6-5; clone size: .; D gene: TRBD1; CDR3 DNA: TGTGCCAGCAGCCTGGGACAGGGCAATCAGCCCCAGCATTTT; CDR3 protein: CASSLGQGNQPQHF
J gene: TRBJ1-1; V gene: TRBV7-2; clone size: once; D gene: .; CDR3 DNA: TGTGCCAGCAGCTTAGAACCCCCGGGACGGACTGAAGCTTTCTTT; CDR3 protein: CASSLEPPGRTEAFF
J gene: TRBJ2-6; V gene: TRBV28; clone size: .; D gene: .; CDR3 DNA: TGTGCCAGCAGTTTCCTTGGAGTAAGGCCTGGGGCCAACGTCCTGACTTTC; CDR3 protein: CASSFLGVRPGANVLTF
J gene: TRBJ1-1; V gene: TRBV5-5; clone size: .; D gene: .; CDR3 DNA: TGTGCCAGCAGCTTGGCCTGGGGGGGTTTCACTGAAGCTTTCTTT; CDR3 protein: CASSLAWGGFTEAFF
J gene: TRBJ1-2; V gene: TRBV6-6; clone size: .; D gene: TRBD1; CDR3 DNA: TGTGCCAGCAGTGGGGCCGGGACAGGGGGCGACTATGGCTACACCTTC; CDR3 protein: CASSGAGTGGDYGYTF
J gene: TRBJ2-7; V gene: TRBV5-1; clone size: .; D gene: .; CDR3 DNA: TGCGCCAGCAGCCGGGGGACAACGGAGATCCACGAGCAGTACTTC; CDR3 protein: CASSRGTTEIHEQYF
J gene: TRBJ2-7; V gene: TRBV4-3; clone size: .; D gene: .; CDR3 DNA: TGCGCCAGCAGCCTTCCGCGGGACTTCCCCAGCTACGAGCAGTACTTC; CDR3 protein: CASSLPRDFPSYEQYF
J gene: TRBJ1-2; V gene: TRBV15; clone size: .; D gene: .; CDR3 DNA: TGTGCCACCAGCAGAGGGGGAGTGGGGCAGGGGCTTGGCTACACCTTC; CDR3 protein: CATSRGGVGQGLGYTF
J gene: TRBJ1-1; V gene: TRBV18; clone size: .; D gene: TRBD1; CDR3 DNA: TGTGCCAGCTCACCAAGGACAGGGGGCCTTCTTGGCGAAGCTTTCTTT; CDR3 protein: CASSPRTGGLLGEAFF
J gene: TRBJ1-5; V gene: TRBV28; clone size: .; D gene: TRBD1; CDR3 DNA: TGTGCCAGCAGCCCTGGGACAGGGGGTAATCAGCCCCAGCATTTT; CDR3 protein: CASSPGTGGNQPQHF
J gene: TRBJ2-1; V gene: TRBV7-2; clone size: .; D gene: TRBD2; CDR3 DNA: TGTGCCAGCAGCTTACTAGCGGGGCGATCTGGTGAGCAGTTCTTC; CDR3 protein: CASSLLAGRSGEQFF
J gene: TRBJ2-6; V gene: TRBV19; clone size: .; D gene: TRBD2; CDR3 DNA: TGTGCCAGTAGTATTCCCCCTGCGTCGGTGGGGGGGGCTGGGGCCAACGTCCTGACTTTC; CDR3 protein: CASSIPPASVGGAGANVLTF
J gene: TRBJ2-6; V gene: TRBV19; clone size: .; D gene: .; CDR3 DNA: TGTGCCAGTAGCCGGGAGACTGGGGCCAACGTCCTGACTTTC; CDR3 protein: CASSRETGANVLTF
J gene: TRBJ2-5; V gene: TRBV6-5; clone size: .; D gene: .; CDR3 DNA: TGTGCCAGCAGCAACGGGTCCGGGAGCGAGACCCAGTACTTC; CDR3 protein: CASSNGSGSETQYF
J gene: TRBJ2-5; V gene: TRBV6-5; clone size: .; D gene: .; CDR3 DNA: TGTGCCAGCAGTCCTGGGGAGACCCAGTACTTC; CDR3 protein: CASSPGETQYF
J gene: TRBJ2-1; V gene: TRBV28; clone size: .; D gene: TRBD2; CDR3 DNA: TGTGCCAGCAGTTTACTAGGTACTAGCGGGATGGAGCAGTTCTTC; CDR3 protein: CASSLLGTSGMEQFF
J gene: TRBJ2-1; V gene: TRBV5-1; clone size: .; D gene: .; CDR3 DNA: TGCGCCAGCAGCCTACAGGGGAGGGGCTCCTACAATGAGCAGTTCTTC; CDR3 protein: CASSLQGRGSYNEQFF
J gene: TRBJ1-2; V gene: TRBV29-1; clone size: .; D gene: TRBD1; CDR3 DNA: TGCAGCGTTGCCGACAGGGGACGGGGCTATGGCTACACCTTC; CDR3 protein: CSVADRGRGYGYTF
J gene: TRBJ2-1; V gene: TRBV9; clone size: few; D gene: TRBD1; CDR3 DNA: TGTGCCAGCAGCGTAGGGACAGGGGGGTACACTGAGCAGTTCTTC; CDR3 protein: CASSVGTGGYTEQFF
J gene: TRBJ2-7; V gene: TRBV7-8; clone size: once; D gene: TRBD1; CDR3 DNA: TGTGCCAGCAGGACAGGGGGTGGCTACGAGCAGTACTTC; CDR3 protein: CASRTGGGYEQYF
J gene: TRBJ1-1; V gene: TRBV7-9; clone size: .; D gene: .; CDR3 DNA: TGTGCCAGCAGCCCCTCACCGGGGGGTAACACTGAAGCTTTCTTT; CDR3 protein: CASSPSPGGNTEAFF
J gene: TRBJ2-5; V gene: TRBV7-3; clone size: .; D gene: TRBD2; CDR3 DNA: TGTGCCAGCAGCCGAGTAGCGGGGACAAAAGAGACCCAGTACTTC; CDR3 protein: CASSRVAGTKETQYF
J gene: TRBJ2-1; V gene: TRBV10-3; clone size: .; D gene: .; CDR3 DNA: TGTGCCATCAGTGAGTCGATGTTGGGGGGGCAGGGTCAGTTCTTC; CDR3 protein: CAISESMLGGQGQFF
J gene: TRBJ2-7; V gene: TRBV29-1; clone size: .; D gene: TRBD2; CDR3 DNA: TGCAGCGCCAAAGCAGGGGGAGGTAGCGGGAGGTCCGAGCAGTACTTC; CDR3 protein: CSAKAGGGSGRSEQYF
J gene: TRBJ2-7; V gene: TRBV2; clone size: .; D gene: TRBD1; CDR3 DNA: TGTGCCAGCAGTGAAGGGGGTGACAGGGGCGAGCAGTACTTC; CDR3 protein: CASSEGGDRGEQYF
J gene: TRBJ2-1; V gene: TRBV5-1; clone size: .; D gene: TRBD1; CDR3 DNA: TGCGCCAGCAGCGATCCGGGACAGGCGTATAATGAGCAGTTCTTC; CDR3 protein: CASSDPGQAYNEQFF
J gene: TRBJ2-1; V gene: TRBV2; clone size: .; D gene: .; CDR3 DNA: TGTGCCAGCAGGCCTGGAGATACCGGGGAGCAGTTCTTC; CDR3 protein: CASRPGDTGEQFF
J gene: TRBJ1-1; V gene: TRBV2; clone size: .; D gene: .; CDR3 DNA: TGTGCCAGCAGCCTCTACGCTGAAGCTTTCTTT; CDR3 protein: CASSLYAEAFF
J gene: TRBJ1-3; V gene: TRBV6-6; clone size: .; D gene: .; CDR3 DNA: TGTGCCAGCAGTTACTCAGGAAATGGAAACACCATATATTTT; CDR3 protein: CASSYSGNGNTIYF
J gene: TRBJ1-4; V gene: TRBV5-1; clone size: few; D gene: .; CDR3 DNA: TGCGCCAGCAGCACACGCCAGGGCGGCGGTGAAAAACTGTTTTTT; CDR3 protein: CASSTRQGGGEKLFF
J gene: TRBJ1-1; V gene: TRBV6-4; clone size: .; D gene: .; CDR3 DNA: TGTGCCAGCAGTGACTCGAGTTTAGGTACTGAAGCTTTCTTT; CDR3 protein: CASSDSSLGTEAFF
J gene: TRBJ2-7; V gene: TRBV5-1; clone size: few; D gene: TRBD2; CDR3 DNA: TGCGCCAGCAGCTTACTACACGGGACTAACTACGAGCAGTACTTC; CDR3 protein: CASSLLHGTNYEQYF
J gene: TRBJ1-1; V gene: TRBV5-1; clone size: few; D gene: TRBD1; CDR3 DNA: TGCGCCAGCAGCTTACAGGGGGGAATGAACACTGAAGCTTTCTTT; CDR3 protein: CASSLQGGMNTEAFF
J gene: TRBJ2-4; V gene: TRBV28; clone size: .; D gene: .; CDR3 DNA: TGTGCCAGCAGTCTTGGGACGGTGGGCAAAAACATTCAGTACTTC; CDR3 protein: CASSLGTVGKNIQYF
J gene: TRBJ1-3; V gene: TRBV7-2; clone size: .; D gene: .; CDR3 DNA: TGTGCCAGCAGCTTTACAGACTCTGGAAACACCATATATTTT; CDR3 protein: CASSFTDSGNTIYF
J gene: TRBJ1-1; V gene: TRBV7-8; clone size: .; D gene: TRBD1; CDR3 DNA: TGTGCCAGCAGGCGACAGGGGAACACTGAAGCTTTCTTT; CDR3 protein: CASRRQGNTEAFF
J gene: TRBJ2-1; V gene: TRBV6-5; clone size: .; D gene: .; CDR3 DNA: TGTGCCAGCAGTTACGGCCGGGGTAGGTCTTACAATGAGCAGTTCTTC; CDR3 protein: CASSYGRGRSYNEQFF
J gene: TRBJ1-2; V gene: TRBV5-1; clone size: .; D gene: .; CDR3 DNA: TGCGCCAGCAGCCCCTACAGAACTGGCTACACCTTC; CDR3 protein: CASSPYRTGYTF
J gene: TRBJ1-4; V gene: TRBV19; clone size: .; D gene: .; CDR3 DNA: TGTGCCAGTAAGGGTGAAAAACTGTTTTTT; CDR3 protein: CASKGEKLFF
J gene: TRBJ1-1; V gene: TRBV10-3; clone size: .; D gene: .; CDR3 DNA: TGTGCCATCAGCAGGGGCAACACTGAAGCTTTCTTT; CDR3 protein: CAISRGNTEAFF
J gene: TRBJ1-1; V gene: TRBV7-3; clone size: .; D gene: .; CDR3 DNA: TGTGCCAGCAGCTTAACCCCAGTTGGGGGCGGCGTTGAAGCTTTCTTT; CDR3 protein: CASSLTPVGGGVEAFF
J gene: TRBJ2-6; V gene: TRBV13; clone size: .; D gene: TRBD1; CDR3 DNA: TGTGCCAGCAGCTACAAGAGGGGGCTTGGGGCCAACGTCCTGACTTTC; CDR3 protein: CASSYKRGLGANVLTF
J gene: TRBJ1-2; V gene: TRBV28; clone size: .; D gene: .; CDR3 DNA: TGTGCCAGCAGTTTAGGTGGGGGGCCTAAAGGCTACACCTTC; CDR3 protein: CASSLGGGPKGYTF